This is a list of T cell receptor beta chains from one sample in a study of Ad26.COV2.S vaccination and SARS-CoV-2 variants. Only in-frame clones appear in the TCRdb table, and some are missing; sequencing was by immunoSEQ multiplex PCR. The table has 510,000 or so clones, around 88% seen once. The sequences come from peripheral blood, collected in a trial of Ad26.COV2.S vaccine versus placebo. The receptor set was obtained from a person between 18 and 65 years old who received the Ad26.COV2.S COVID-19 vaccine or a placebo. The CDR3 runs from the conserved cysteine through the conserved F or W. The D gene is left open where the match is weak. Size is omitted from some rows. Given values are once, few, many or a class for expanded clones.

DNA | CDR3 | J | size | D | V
TGCGCCAGCAGCCGGACGGCCAGGGGACCGAACTATGGCTACACCTTC | CASSRTARGPNYGYTF | TRBJ1-2 | few | . | TRBV4-3
TGCAGCGTTCTCCAGGGGCTGAACACTGAAGCTTTCTTT | CSVLQGLNTEAFF | TRBJ1-1 | . | . | TRBV29-1
TGTGCCAGCAGCCCAGGACAGTCCACTGGAAACACCATATATTTT | CASSPGQSTGNTIYF | TRBJ1-3 | . | . | TRBV5-6
TGTGCCAGCAGCGATACCCCGGGAAGAAACACTGAAGCTTTCTTT | CASSDTPGRNTEAFF | TRBJ1-1 | . | . | TRBV7-9
TGTGCCTGGAGCCCCGGACTAGGCTACGAGCAGTACTTC | CAWSPGLGYEQYF | TRBJ2-7 | . | TRBD2 | TRBV30
TGTGCCAGCAGAATTAGCGGGAGGGATCACAATGAGCAGTTCTTC | CASRISGRDHNEQFF | TRBJ2-1 | . | TRBD2 | TRBV7-8
TGTGCCAGCAGCCCAATCATCAGCGCTGGGGCCAACGTCCTGACTTTC | CASSPIISAGANVLTF | TRBJ2-6 | . | . | TRBV3-1/TRBV3-2
TGTGCCAGCAACTCTCGACAGGGTATAGGTGAAAAACTGTTTTTT | CASNSRQGIGEKLFF | TRBJ1-4 | . | TRBD1 | TRBV6-5
TGTGCCAGCGGGGGGGACTCCCACACAGATACGCAGTATTTT | CASGGDSHTDTQYF | TRBJ2-3 | . | TRBD2 | TRBV2
TGCGCCAGCAGCAAGGGGGGGCTGGGGCAGGCGTCACCCCTCCACTTT | CASSKGGLGQASPLHF | TRBJ1-6 | . | . | TRBV4-1
TGTGCCAGCAGCTTGGATCCGGGGGCTACGCTGGAGCAGTACTTC | CASSLDPGATLEQYF | TRBJ2-7 | . | . | TRBV5-4
TGTGCCAGCAGTGAAGTCCGTTTGAACTATGGCTACACCTTC | CASSEVRLNYGYTF | TRBJ1-2 | . | . | TRBV2
TGTGCCAGCAGCCCCCGAGGCGGAAATAATTCACCCCTCCACTTT | CASSPRGGNNSPLHF | TRBJ1-6 | once | . | TRBV7-2
TGTGCCAGCAGCTTTGGAGCGGGAGCGGGAGTCAATGAGCAGTTCTTC | CASSFGAGAGVNEQFF | TRBJ2-1 | . | TRBD2 | TRBV7-2
TGTGCCTGGGCGAGGGGGGAGCACAACACAGATACGCAGTATTTT | CAWARGEHNTDTQYF | TRBJ2-3 | . | . | TRBV30
TGTGCCAGTAGTCTTACCGGGACAGGGACGGGAGATACGCAGTATTTT | CASSLTGTGTGDTQYF | TRBJ2-3 | . | TRBD1 | TRBV19
TGTGCCAGCAGCGTAGACACTAGCGGGAGGGAGCAGTTCTTC | CASSVDTSGREQFF | TRBJ2-1 | . | TRBD2 | TRBV9
TGTGCCAGCTCAGCGGGTCTGTACAATGAGCAGTTCTTC | CASSAGLYNEQFF | TRBJ2-1 | . | . | TRBV5-6
TGTGCCAGCGGACGGGGAGCAACTAATGAAAAACTGTTTTTT | CASGRGATNEKLFF | TRBJ1-4 | many | . | TRBV28
TGTGCCAGCGTAGGGGTGAACACTGAAGCTTTCTTT | CASVGVNTEAFF | TRBJ1-1 | . | . | TRBV2
TGTGCCACCAGCAGAGTTTTCGGAGTCTCTTTCAACACCATATATTTT | CATSRVFGVSFNTIYF | TRBJ1-3 | . | . | TRBV15
TGTGCCAGCAGCTTGGAAGCGGGAAGATCCTACGAGCAGTACTTC | CASSLEAGRSYEQYF | TRBJ2-7 | . | TRBD2 | TRBV5-6
TGTGCCAGCAGCCAAAAACAGGGTTTGCTGCCCCAGCATTTT | CASSQKQGLLPQHF | TRBJ1-5 | . | . | TRBV3-1/TRBV3-2
TGTGCCAGCAGCGTTCAACTAGCGGGAGGGCCTGATGAGCAGTTCTTC | CASSVQLAGGPDEQFF | TRBJ2-1 | . | TRBD2 | TRBV7-2
TGTGCCAGCAGCTTAGGCCTCAGCGGGAGTCAGAGCGAGCAGTACTTC | CASSLGLSGSQSEQYF | TRBJ2-7 | . | TRBD2 | TRBV7-2
TGTGCCACCAGCAGAGGAACAGCAAACTATGGCTACACCTTC | CATSRGTANYGYTF | TRBJ1-2 | . | . | TRBV15
TGTGCCAGCAGCCCGACTAGCGGTGCCTACAATGAGCAGTTCTTC | CASSPTSGAYNEQFF | TRBJ2-1 | . | TRBD2 | TRBV28
TGTGCCAGCAGCTTATATCCGCCCTACAATGAGCAGTTCTTC | CASSLYPPYNEQFF | TRBJ2-1 | . | . | TRBV11-2
TGTGCCAGCAGCACCCCCGGGACAGGCCTACTTGGAAACACCATATATTTT | CASSTPGTGLLGNTIYF | TRBJ1-3 | . | TRBD1 | TRBV7-9
TGTGCCAGCAGTAGACTAGCGGGAGGTAACAATGAGCAGTTCTTC | CASSRLAGGNNEQFF | TRBJ2-1 | once | TRBD2 | TRBV7-9
TGTGCCATCAGCGAGCCCGGACTAGCTCGGAATGAGCAGTTCTTC | CAISEPGLARNEQFF | TRBJ2-1 | . | TRBD2 | TRBV10-3
TGTGCCAGCGGGGGACTAGCGGGAGCTGGGGCCAACGTCCTGACTTTC | CASGGLAGAGANVLTF | TRBJ2-6 | . | TRBD2 | TRBV3-1/TRBV3-2
TGTGCCAGCAGCCTGATGAGCAGGTCCCCCGGAGGAGGCTACACCTTC | CASSLMSRSPGGGYTF | TRBJ1-2 | . | . | TRBV7-6
TGTGCCAGCAGCCCTAAGACAGGGGGTGGGTACGAGCAGTACTTC | CASSPKTGGGYEQYF | TRBJ2-7 | . | TRBD1 | TRBV7-6
TGTGCCAGCAGTAGTGGACAGGGCTATGGCTACACCTTC | CASSSGQGYGYTF | TRBJ1-2 | . | TRBD1 | TRBV6-6
TGTGCCTGGCAGGGCGTGGGGCTCTCTGGGGCCAACGTCCTGACTTTC | CAWQGVGLSGANVLTF | TRBJ2-6 | . | . | TRBV30
TGCGCCAGCAGCCAAGTTGGGACAACTGGAAACACCATATATTTT | CASSQVGTTGNTIYF | TRBJ1-3 | . | . | TRBV4-3
TGTGCCAGCAGTTCTGATCCCAGGCAGGCCCAGTATTTT | CASSSDPRQAQYF | TRBJ2-3 | . | . | TRBV28
TGTGCCAGCAGCTTAGGGACAGGGGGGAATCAGCCCCAGCATTTT | CASSLGTGGNQPQHF | TRBJ1-5 | . | TRBD1 | TRBV11-2
TGTGCCTGGAGTATGATGTCATCGCGGACTGAAACTTCGTTCTTC | CAWSMMSSRTETSFF | TRBJ2-1 | once | . | TRBV30
TGTGCCGACAGGGGGAACGGAAGGGGTTCACCCCTCCACTTT | CADRGNGRGSPLHF | TRBJ1-6 | . | TRBD1 | TRBV9
TGCGCCAGCAGCTTGGGTTCGGGCGGGAGCGCCGGGGAGCTGTTTTTT | CASSLGSGGSAGELFF | TRBJ2-2 | . | TRBD2 | TRBV5-1
TGTGCCAGCAGCTTAGATCCAGCCGGCGTGGGATACGAGCAGTACTTC | CASSLDPAGVGYEQYF | TRBJ2-7 | . | . | TRBV7-2
TGTGCCAGCACTCCTTGGGCTAGCGCAACCACCGGGGAGCTGTTTTTT | CASTPWASATTGELFF | TRBJ2-2 | . | . | TRBV7-2
TGTGCCACCAGCAGAGTGGGGGGGTCGCTGCCCGGGGAGCTGTTTTTT | CATSRVGGSLPGELFF | TRBJ2-2 | . | TRBD2 | TRBV15
TGTGCCAGTAGTAATATGGGGGGCGCCCAGCCCCAGCATTTT | CASSNMGGAQPQHF | TRBJ1-5 | . | . | TRBV19
TGTGCCAGCAGCTTAAGTGCCGGGACAGAGTACGGAAACACCATATATTTT | CASSLSAGTEYGNTIYF | TRBJ1-3 | . | TRBD1 | TRBV7-9
TGTGCCAGCAGCCAAGATCCTAACGGAGAGCAGTTCTTC | CASSQDPNGEQFF | TRBJ2-1 | . | . | TRBV3-1/TRBV3-2
TGTGCCAGCAGCTCCAGACAGGTGAACACTGAAGCTTTCTTT | CASSSRQVNTEAFF | TRBJ1-1 | . | . | TRBV7-2
TGTGCCAGCAGTCTAACAGGGCCACTGAACACTGAAGCTTTCTTT | CASSLTGPLNTEAFF | TRBJ1-1 | . | . | TRBV28
TGTGCCAGCAGTAGAACCGGGACCCATGAAGCCGGGGAGCTGTTTTTT | CASSRTGTHEAGELFF | TRBJ2-2 | . | . | TRBV27
TGCAGTGTCCCGATCTACGAGCAGTACTTC | CSVPIYEQYF | TRBJ2-7 | . | . | TRBV20-1
TGCAGCGCTCGACGGGATGAAAAACTGTTTTTT | CSARRDEKLFF | TRBJ1-4 | few | . | TRBV29-1
TGTGCCACCAGCAGAGGGAGCGGGAGGGCCGGAGAGACCCAGTACTTC | CATSRGSGRAGETQYF | TRBJ2-5 | . | TRBD2 | TRBV15
TGTGCCTGGAGGACAGGGCCCACTGAAGCTTTCTTT | CAWRTGPTEAFF | TRBJ1-1 | . | TRBD1 | TRBV30
TGTGCCAGCAGCCCCACTGGCGGGAGGGGTACCGGGGAGCTGTTTTTT | CASSPTGGRGTGELFF | TRBJ2-2 | . | TRBD2 | TRBV5-4
TGTGCCAGCCAGACAGGGTTTAATAGCGAGCAGTACTTC | CASQTGFNSEQYF | TRBJ2-7 | . | TRBD1 | TRBV25-1
TGTGCCAGCAGTTCCGGGCCCGAAGGTTGCACCTTC | CASSSGPEGCTF | TRBJ1-2 | . | . | TRBV28
TGTGCCAGCAGTGAATATATCTCTGGAAACACCATATATTTT | CASSEYISGNTIYF | TRBJ1-3 | . | . | TRBV25-1